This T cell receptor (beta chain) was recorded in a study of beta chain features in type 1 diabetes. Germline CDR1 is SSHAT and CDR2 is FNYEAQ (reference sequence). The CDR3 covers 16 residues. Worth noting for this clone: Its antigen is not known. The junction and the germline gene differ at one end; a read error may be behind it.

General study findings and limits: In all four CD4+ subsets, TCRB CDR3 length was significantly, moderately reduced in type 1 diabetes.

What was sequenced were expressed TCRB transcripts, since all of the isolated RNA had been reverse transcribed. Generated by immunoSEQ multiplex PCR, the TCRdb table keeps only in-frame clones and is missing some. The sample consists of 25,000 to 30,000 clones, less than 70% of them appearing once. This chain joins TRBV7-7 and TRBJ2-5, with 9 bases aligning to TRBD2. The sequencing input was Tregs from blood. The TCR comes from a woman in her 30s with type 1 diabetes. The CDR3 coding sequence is TGTGCTAGCAGCTTAGGTTTAGCGGGAGCTCTGGAGACCCAGTACTTC. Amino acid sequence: CASSLGLAGALETQYF.